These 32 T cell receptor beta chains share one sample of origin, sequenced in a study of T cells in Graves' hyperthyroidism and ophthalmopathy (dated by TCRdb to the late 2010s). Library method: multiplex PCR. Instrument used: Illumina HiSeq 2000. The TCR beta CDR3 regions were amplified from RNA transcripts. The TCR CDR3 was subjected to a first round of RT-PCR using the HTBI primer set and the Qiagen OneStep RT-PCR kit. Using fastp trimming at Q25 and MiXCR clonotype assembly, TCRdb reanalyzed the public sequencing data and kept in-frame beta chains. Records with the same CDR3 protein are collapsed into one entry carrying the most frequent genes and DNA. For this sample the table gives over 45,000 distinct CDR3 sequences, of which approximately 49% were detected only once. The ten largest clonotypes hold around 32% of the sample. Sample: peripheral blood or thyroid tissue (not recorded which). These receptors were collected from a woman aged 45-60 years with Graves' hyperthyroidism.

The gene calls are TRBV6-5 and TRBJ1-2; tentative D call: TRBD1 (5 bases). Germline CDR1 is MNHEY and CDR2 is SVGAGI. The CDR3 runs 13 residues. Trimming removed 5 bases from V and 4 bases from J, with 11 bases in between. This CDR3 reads CASSATATYGYTF. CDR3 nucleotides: TGTGCCAGCAGTGCGACAGCTACCTATGGCTACACCTTC.

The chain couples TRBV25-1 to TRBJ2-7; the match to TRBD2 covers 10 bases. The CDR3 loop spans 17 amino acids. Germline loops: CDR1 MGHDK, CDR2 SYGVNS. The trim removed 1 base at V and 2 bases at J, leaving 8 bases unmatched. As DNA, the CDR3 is TGTGCCAGCAGTGAATCGTCCGGGACTAGCGTTACCTACGAGCAGTACTTC. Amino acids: CASSESSGTSVTYEQYF.

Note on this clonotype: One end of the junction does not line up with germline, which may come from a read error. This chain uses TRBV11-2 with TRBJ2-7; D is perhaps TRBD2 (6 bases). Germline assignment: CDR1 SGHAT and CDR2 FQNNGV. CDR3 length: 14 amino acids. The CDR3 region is CASSLGREAGELYF. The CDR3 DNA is TGTGCCAGCAGCTTGGGCAGGGAGGCCGGGGAGCTGTACTTC.

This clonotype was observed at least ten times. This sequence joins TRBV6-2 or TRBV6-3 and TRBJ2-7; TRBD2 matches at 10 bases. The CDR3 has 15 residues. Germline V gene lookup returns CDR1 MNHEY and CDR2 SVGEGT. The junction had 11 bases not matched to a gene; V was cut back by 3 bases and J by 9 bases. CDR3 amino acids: CASSYRPSGSQAQYF. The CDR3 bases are TGTGCCAGCAGTTATCGTCCTAGCGGGAGTCAAGCGCAGTACTTC.

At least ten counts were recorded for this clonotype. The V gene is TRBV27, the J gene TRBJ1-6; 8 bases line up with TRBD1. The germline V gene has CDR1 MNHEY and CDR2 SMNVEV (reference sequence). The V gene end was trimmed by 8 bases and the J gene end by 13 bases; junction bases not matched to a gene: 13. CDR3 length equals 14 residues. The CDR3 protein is CASALRTGLSPLHF. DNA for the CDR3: TGTGCCAGCGCGCTGCGGACAGGGCTCTCGCCCCTCCACTTT.

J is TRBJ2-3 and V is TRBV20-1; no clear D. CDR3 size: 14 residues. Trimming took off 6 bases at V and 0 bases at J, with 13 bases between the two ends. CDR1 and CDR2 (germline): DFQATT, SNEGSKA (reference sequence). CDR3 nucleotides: TGCAGTGCCCTTTTTGCGAGGAGCACAGATACGCAGTATTTT. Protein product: CSALFARSTDTQYF.

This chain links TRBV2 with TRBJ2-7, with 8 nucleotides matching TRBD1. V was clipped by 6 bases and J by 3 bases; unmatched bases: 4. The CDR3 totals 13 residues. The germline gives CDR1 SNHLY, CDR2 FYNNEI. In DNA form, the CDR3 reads TGTGCCAGCAGCTGGGACAGGAACTACGAGCAGTACTTC. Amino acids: CASSWDRNYEQYF.

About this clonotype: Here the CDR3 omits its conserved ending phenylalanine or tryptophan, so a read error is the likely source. Here the CDR3 DNA reads TGCGCCAGCAGCCAAGGACTAGCGGGAGGGCTAAGCGAGCAGTACTTA. Protein: CASSQGLAGGLSEQYL. The gene calls are TRBV4-3 and TRBJ2-7; TRBD2 matches at 14 bases. Trimming took 1 base from V and 6 from J; bases not matched to a gene: 5. Germline-derived CDR1 and CDR2 are LGHNA and YSLEER. The CDR3 totals 16 residues.

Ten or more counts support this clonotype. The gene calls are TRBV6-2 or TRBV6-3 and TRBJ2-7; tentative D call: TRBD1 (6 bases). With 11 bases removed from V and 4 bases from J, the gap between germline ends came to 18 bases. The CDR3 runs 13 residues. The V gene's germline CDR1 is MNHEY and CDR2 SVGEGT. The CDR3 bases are TGTGCCTCCCACACAGGGCCTTTTTACGAGCAGTACTTC. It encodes CASHTGPFYEQYF.

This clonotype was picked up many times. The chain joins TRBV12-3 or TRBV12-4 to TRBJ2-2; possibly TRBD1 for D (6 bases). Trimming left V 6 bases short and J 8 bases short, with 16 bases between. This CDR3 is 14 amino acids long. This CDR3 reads CASRQGGEGGELFF. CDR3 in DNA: TGTGCCAGCAGACAAGGGGGAGAGGGTGGGGAGCTGTTTTTT.

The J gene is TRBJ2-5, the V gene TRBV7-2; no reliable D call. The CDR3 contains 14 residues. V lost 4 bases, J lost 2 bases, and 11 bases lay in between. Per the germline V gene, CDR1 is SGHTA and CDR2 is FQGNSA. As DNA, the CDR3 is TGTGCCAGCAGCTCCCCGGGCGTACAAGAGACCCAGTACTTC. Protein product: CASSSPGVQETQYF.

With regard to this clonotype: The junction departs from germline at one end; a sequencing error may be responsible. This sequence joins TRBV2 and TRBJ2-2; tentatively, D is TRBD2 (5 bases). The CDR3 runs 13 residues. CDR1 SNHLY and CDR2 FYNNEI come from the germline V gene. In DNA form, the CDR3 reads TGTGCCAGCAGTGAGTGGGGTACCGGGGAGCTGGTTTTT. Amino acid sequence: CASSEWGTGELVF.

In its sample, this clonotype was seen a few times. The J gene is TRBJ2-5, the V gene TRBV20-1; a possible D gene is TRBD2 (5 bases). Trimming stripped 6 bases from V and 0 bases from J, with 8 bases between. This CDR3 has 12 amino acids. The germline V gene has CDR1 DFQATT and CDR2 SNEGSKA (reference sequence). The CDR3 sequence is CSALAYQETQYF. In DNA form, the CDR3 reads TGCAGTGCCTTAGCGTACCAAGAGACCCAGTACTTC.

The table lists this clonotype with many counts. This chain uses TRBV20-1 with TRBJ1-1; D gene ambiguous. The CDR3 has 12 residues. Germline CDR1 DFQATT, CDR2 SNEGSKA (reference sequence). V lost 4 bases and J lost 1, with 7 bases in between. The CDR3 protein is CSAIRANTEAFF. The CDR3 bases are TGCAGTGCTATTAGGGCGAACACTGAAGCTTTCTTT.

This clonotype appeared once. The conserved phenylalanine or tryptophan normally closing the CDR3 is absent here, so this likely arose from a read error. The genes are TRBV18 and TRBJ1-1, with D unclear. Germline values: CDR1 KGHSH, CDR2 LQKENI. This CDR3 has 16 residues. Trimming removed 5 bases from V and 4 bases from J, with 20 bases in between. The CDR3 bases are TGTGCCAGCTCAAAAATGGCCCAGGAGGGCGGCACTGAAGCTTTCATT. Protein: CASSKMAQEGGTEAFI.

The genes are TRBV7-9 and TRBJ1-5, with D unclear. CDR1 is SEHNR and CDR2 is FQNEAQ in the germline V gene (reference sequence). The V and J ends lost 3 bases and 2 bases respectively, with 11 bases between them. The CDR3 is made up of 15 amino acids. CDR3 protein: CASSLWGGGNQPQHF. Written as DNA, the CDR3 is TGTGCCAGCAGCTTGTGGGGAGGAGGCAATCAGCCCCAGCATTTT.

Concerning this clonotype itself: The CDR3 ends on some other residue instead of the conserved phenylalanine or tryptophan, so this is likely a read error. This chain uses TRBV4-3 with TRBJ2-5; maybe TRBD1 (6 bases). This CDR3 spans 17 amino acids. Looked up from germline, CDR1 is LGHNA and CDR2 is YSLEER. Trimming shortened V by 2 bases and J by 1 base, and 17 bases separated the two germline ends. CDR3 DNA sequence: TGCGCCAGCAGCCAATTTCCTCAGGCAGGGGTCCAAGAGACCCAGTACCTC. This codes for CASSQFPQAGVQETQYL.

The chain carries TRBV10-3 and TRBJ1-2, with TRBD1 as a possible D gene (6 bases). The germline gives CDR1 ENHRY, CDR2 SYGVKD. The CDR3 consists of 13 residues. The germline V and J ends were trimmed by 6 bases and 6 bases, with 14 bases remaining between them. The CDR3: CAIRAAGVNGYTF. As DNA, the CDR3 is TGTGCCATCAGGGCCGCAGGGGTTAATGGCTACACCTTC.

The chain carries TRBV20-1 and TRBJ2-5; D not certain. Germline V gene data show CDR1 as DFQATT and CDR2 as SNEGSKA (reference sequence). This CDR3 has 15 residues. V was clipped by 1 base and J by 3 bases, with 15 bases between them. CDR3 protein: CSARAFKTSKETQYF. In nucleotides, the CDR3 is TGCAGTGCTAGAGCGTTTAAGACGAGCAAAGAGACCCAGTACTTC.

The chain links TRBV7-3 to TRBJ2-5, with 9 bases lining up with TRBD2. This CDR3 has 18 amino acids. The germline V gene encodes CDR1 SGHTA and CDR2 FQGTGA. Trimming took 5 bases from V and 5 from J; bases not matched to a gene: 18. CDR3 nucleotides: TGTGCCAGCAGCCACACTGCCCGAACTAGCGGGTTAAGGGAGACCCAGTACTTC. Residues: CASSHTARTSGLRETQYF.

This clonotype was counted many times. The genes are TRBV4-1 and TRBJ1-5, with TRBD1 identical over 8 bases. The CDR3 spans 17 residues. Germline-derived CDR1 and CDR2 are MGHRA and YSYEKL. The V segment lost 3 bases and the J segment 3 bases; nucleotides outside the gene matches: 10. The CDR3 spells CASSHPRGQDVNQPQHF. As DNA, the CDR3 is TGCGCCAGCAGCCACCCTCGGGGACAGGATGTCAATCAGCCCCAGCATTTT.

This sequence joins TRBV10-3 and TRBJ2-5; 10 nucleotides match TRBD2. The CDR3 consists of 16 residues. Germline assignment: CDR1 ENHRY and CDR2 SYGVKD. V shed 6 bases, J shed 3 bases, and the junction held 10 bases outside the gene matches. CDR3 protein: CAIRDGAGGPEETQYF. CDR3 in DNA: TGTGCCATCAGAGACGGAGCGGGAGGGCCGGAAGAGACCCAGTACTTC.

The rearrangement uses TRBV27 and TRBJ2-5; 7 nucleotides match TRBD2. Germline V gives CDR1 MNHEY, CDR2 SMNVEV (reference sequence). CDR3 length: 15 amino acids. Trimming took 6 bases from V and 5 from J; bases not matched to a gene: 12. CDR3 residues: CASRGLTNTGETQYF. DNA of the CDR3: TGTGCCAGCAGGGGACTAACGAACACCGGGGAGACCCAGTACTTC.

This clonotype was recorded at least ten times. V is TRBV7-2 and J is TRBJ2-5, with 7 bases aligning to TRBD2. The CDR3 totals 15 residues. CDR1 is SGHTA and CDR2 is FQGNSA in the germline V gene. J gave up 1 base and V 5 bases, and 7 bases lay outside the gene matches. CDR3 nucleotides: TGTGCCAGCAGCAAGATAGCGGGTTCCCAAGAGACCCAGTACTTC. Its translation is CASSKIAGSQETQYF.

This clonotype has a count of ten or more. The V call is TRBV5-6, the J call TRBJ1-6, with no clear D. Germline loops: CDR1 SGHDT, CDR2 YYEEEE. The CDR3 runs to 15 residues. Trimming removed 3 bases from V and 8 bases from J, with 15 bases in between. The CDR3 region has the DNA TGTGCCAGCAGCTCCGGGCCCACCACTTATTCACCCCTCCACTTT. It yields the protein CASSSGPTTYSPLHF.

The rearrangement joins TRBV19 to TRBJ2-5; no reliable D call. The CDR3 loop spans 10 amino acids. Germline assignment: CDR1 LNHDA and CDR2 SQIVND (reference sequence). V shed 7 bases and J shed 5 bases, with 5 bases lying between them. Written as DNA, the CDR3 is TGTGCCAGTAAACGGGAGACCCAGTACTTC. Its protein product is CASKRETQYF.

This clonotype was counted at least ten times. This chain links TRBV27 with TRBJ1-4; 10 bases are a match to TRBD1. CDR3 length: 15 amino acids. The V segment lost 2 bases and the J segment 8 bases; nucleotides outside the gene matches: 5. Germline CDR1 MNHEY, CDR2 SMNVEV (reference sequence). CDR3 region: CASSLTTGGREKLFF. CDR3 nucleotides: TGTGCCAGCAGTTTAACGACAGGGGGCCGGGAAAAACTGTTTTTT. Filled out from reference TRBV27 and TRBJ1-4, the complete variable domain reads EAQVTQNPRYLITVTGKKLTVTCSQNMNHEYMSWYRQDPGLGLRQIYYSMNVEVTDKGDVPEGYKVSRKEKRNFPLILESPSPNQTSLYFCASSLTTGGREKLFFGSGTQLSVL.

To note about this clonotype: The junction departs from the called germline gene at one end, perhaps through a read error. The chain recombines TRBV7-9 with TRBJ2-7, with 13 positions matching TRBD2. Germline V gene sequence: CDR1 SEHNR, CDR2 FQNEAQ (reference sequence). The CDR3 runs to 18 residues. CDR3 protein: CASSLSPPGTSGVYKQYF. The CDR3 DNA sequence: TGTGCCAGCAGCTTATCCCCCCCGGGGACTAGCGGGGTCTACAAGCAATACTTC.

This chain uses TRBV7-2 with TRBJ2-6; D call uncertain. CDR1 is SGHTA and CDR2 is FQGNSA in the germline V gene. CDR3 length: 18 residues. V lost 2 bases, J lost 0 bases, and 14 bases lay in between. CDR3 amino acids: CASSLMAVRSSGANVLTF. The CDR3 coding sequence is TGTGCCAGCAGCTTAATGGCGGTACGCAGCTCTGGGGCCAACGTCCTGACTTTC. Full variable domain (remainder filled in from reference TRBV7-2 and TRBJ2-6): GAGVSQSPSNKVTEKGKDVELRCDPISGHTALYWYRQSLGQGLEFLIYFQGNSAPDKSGLPSDRFSAERTGGSVSTLTIQRTQQEDSAVYLCASSLMAVRSSGANVLTFGAGSRLTVL.

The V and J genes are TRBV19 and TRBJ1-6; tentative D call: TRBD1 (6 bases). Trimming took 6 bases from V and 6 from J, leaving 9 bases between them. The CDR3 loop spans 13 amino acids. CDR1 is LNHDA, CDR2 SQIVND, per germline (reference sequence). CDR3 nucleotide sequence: TGTGCCAGTAGGGGGACAAGTAATTCACCCCTCCACTTT. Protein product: CASRGTSNSPLHF.

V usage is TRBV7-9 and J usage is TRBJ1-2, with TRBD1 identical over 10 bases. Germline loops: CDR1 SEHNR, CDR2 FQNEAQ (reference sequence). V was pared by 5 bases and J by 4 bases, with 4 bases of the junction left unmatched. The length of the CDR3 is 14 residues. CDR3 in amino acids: CASSTRTGGYGYTF. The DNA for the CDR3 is TGTGCCAGCAGCACCCGGACAGGGGGCTATGGCTACACCTTC.

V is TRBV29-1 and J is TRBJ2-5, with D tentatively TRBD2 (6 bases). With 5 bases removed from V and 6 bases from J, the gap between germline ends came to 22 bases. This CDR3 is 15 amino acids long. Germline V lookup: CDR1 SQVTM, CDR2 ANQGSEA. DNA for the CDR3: TGCAGCGTTCGGTTAAGGGAGGATTGGGGGAAGACCCAGTACTTC. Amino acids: CSVRLREDWGKTQYF.